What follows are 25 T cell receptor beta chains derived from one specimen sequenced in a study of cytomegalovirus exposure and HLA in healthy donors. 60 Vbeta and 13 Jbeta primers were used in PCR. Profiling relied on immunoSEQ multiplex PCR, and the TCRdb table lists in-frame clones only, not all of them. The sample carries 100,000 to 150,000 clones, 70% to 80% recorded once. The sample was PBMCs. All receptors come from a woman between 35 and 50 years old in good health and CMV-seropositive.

CDR3 bases: TGTGCCGCCGCAGGCGCTAACTATGGCTACACCTTC. Protein: CAAAGANYGYTF. The chain couples TRBV30 to TRBJ1-2; D is undetermined. V was pared by 8 bases and J by 0 bases, with 10 bases between. CDR1 is GTSNPN and CDR2 is SVGIG in the germline V gene (reference sequence). This CDR3 has 12 residues.

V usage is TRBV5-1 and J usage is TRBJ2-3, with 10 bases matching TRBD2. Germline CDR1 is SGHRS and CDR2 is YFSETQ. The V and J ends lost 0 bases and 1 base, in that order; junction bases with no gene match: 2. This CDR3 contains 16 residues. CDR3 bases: TGCGCCAGCAGCTTGGGGGGGACTAGCGGCACAGATACGCAGTATTTT. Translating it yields CASSLGGTSGTDTQYF.

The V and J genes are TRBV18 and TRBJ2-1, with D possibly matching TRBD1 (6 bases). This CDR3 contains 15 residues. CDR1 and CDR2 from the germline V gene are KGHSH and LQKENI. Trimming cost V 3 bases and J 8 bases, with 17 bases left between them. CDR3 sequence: CASSPVSGTPDEQFF. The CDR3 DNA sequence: TGTGCCAGCTCACCGGTTTCCGGGACACCCGATGAGCAGTTCTTC.

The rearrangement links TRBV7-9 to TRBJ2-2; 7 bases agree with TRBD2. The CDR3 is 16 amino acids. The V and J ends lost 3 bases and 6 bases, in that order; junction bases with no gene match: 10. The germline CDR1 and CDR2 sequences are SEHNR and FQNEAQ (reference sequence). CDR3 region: CASSLARGMSAGELFF. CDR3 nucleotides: TGTGCCAGCAGCTTGGCGCGGGGGATGTCGGCCGGGGAGCTGTTTTTT.

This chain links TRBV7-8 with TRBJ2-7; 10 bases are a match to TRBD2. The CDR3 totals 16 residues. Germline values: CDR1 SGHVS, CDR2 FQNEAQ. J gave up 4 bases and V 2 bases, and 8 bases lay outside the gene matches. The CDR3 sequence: CASSLIQREGLYEQYF. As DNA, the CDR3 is TGTGCCAGCAGCTTAATTCAGCGGGAGGGACTATACGAGCAGTACTTC.

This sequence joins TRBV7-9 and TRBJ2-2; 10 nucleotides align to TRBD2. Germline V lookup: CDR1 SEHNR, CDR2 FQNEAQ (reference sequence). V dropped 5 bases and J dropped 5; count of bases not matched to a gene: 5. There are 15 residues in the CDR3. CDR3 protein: CASSPRTSGTGELFF. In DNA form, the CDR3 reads TGTGCCAGCAGCCCCCGGACTAGCGGAACCGGGGAGCTGTTTTTT. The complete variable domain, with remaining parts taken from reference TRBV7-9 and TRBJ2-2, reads DTGVSQNPRHKITKRGQNVTFRCDPISEHNRLYWYRQTLGQGPEFLTYFQNEAQLEKSRLLSDRFSAERPKGSFSTLEIQRTEQGDSAMYLCASSPRTSGTGELFFGEGSRLTVL.

The DNA for the CDR3 is TGTGCCAGCAGCGCGCGGGGACTAGCGGGGGCAGATACGCAGTATTTT. The encoded protein is CASSARGLAGADTQYF. The chain recombines TRBV9 with TRBJ2-3; TRBD2 agrees at 14 bases. The germline gives CDR1 SGDLS, CDR2 YYNGEE. V dropped 3 bases and J dropped 4; count of bases not matched to a gene: 4. This CDR3 has 16 residues.

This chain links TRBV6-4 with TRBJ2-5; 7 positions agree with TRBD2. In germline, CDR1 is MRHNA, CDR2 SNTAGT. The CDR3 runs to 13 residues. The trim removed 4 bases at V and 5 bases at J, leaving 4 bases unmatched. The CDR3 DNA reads TGTGCCAGCAGTGCGCAGGGAGGGGAGACCCAGTACTTC. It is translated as CASSAQGGETQYF.

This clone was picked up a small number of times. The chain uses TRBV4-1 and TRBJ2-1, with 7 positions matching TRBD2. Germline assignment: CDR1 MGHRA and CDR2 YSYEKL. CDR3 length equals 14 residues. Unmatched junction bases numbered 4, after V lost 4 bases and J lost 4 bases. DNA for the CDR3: TGCGCCAGCAGCCGGACTAGTCGGTACAATGAGCAGTTCTTC. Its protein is CASSRTSRYNEQFF.

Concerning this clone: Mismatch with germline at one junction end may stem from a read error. For the CDR3, the DNA is TGTGCCAGCAGCTTGTTTCAGGGCAACCAGCCCCAGCATTTT. Its translation is CASSLFQGNQPQHF. J is TRBJ1-5 and V is TRBV5-4; weak D call: TRBD1 (5 bases). The germline V gene encodes CDR1 SGHNT and CDR2 YYREEE (reference sequence). The CDR3 sequence is 14 residues long.

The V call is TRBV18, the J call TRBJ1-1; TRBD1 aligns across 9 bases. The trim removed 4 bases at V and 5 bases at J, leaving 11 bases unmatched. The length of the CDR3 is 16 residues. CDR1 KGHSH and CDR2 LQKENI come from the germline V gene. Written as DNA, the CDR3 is TGTGCCAGCTCACTACAGGGGGCGGAAGTGGGGACTGAAGCTTTCTTT. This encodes CASSLQGAEVGTEAFF.

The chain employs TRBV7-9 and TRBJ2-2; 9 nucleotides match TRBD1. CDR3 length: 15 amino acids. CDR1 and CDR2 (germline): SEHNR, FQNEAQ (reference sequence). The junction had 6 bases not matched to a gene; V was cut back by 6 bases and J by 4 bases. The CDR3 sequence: CASSLQGASTGELFF. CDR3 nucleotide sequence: TGTGCCAGCAGTTTACAGGGGGCAAGCACCGGGGAGCTGTTTTTT.

CDR3 residues: CASSQGLAGTYEQYF. The CDR3 DNA follows: TGTGCCAGCAGCCAAGGGCTAGCGGGAACGTACGAGCAGTACTTC. The rearrangement joins TRBV4-2 to TRBJ2-7, with 9 bases lining up with TRBD2. The length of the CDR3 is 15 residues. V dropped 1 base and J dropped 4; count of bases not matched to a gene: 5. Germline V CDR1 and CDR2: LGHNA, YNFKEQ.

The CDR3 spells CASSEFGAPGEQFF. The CDR3 DNA reads TGTGCCAGCAGTGAATTTGGGGCCCCAGGGGAGCAGTTCTTC. The J gene is TRBJ2-1, the V gene TRBV6-1; a possible D gene is TRBD1 (5 bases). Trimming took off 2 bases at V and 10 bases at J, with 15 bases between the two ends. CDR1 and CDR2 from the germline V gene are MNHNS and SASEGT. The CDR3 sequence is 14 residues long.

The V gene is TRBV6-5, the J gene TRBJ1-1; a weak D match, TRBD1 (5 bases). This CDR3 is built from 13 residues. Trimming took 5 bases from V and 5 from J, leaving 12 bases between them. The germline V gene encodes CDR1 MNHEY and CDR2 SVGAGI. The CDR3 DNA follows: TGTGCCAGCAGTATCAGGGAAGTAACTGAAGCTTTCTTT. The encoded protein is CASSIREVTEAFF.

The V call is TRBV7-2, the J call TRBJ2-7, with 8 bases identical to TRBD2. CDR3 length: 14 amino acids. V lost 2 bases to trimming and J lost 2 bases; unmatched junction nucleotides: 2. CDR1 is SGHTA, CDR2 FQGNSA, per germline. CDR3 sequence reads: CASSLREGPYEQYF. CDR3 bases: TGTGCCAGCAGCTTACGGGAGGGGCCCTACGAGCAGTACTTC.

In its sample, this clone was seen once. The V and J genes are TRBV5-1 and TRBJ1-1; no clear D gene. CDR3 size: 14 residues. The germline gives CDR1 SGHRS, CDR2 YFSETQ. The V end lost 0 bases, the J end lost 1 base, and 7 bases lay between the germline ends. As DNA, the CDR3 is TGCGCCAGCAGCTTGGATGAGGGGAACACTGAAGCTTTCTTT. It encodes CASSLDEGNTEAFF.

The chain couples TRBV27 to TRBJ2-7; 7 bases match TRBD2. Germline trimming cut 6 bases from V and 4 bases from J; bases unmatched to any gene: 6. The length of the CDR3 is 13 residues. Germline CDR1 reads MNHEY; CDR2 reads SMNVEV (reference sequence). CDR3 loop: CASRSGLNYEQYF. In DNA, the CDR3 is TGTGCCAGCAGATCGGGACTAAATTACGAGCAGTACTTC.

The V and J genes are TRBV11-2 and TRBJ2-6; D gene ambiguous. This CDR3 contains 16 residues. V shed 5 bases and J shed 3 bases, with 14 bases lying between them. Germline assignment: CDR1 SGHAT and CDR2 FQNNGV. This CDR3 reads CASSRLGWRGANVLTF. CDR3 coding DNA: TGTGCCAGCAGCCGTCTCGGGTGGCGTGGGGCCAACGTCCTGACTTTC.

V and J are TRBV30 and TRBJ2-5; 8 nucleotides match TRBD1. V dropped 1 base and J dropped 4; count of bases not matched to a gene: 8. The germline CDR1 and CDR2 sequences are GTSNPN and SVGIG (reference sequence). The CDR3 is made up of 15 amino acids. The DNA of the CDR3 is TGTGCCTGGAGTGCGAAAGACAGGGGAAGAGAGACCCAGTACTTC. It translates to CAWSAKDRGRETQYF.

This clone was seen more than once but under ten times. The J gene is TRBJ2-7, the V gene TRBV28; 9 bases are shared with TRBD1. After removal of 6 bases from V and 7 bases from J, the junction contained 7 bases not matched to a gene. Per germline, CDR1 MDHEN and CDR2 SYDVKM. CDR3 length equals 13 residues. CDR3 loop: CASRAGTGYEQYF. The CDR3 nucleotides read TGTGCCAGCAGGGCCGGGACAGGGTATGAGCAGTACTTC.

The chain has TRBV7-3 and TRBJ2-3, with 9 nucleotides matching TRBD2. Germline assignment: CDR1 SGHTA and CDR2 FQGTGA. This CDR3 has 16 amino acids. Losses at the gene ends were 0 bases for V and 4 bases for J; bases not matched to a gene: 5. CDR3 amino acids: CASSLTGGGASDTQYF. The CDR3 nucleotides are TGTGCCAGCAGCTTAACAGGCGGGGGGGCTTCAGATACGCAGTATTTT.

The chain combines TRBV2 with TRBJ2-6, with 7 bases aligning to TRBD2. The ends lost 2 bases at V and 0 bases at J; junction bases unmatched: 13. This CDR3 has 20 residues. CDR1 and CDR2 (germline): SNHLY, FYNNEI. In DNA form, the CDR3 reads TGTGCCAGCAGTGAAAAAGGTCGGGAGGCCCGATACTCTGGGGCCAACGTCCTGACTTTC. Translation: CASSEKGREARYSGANVLTF.

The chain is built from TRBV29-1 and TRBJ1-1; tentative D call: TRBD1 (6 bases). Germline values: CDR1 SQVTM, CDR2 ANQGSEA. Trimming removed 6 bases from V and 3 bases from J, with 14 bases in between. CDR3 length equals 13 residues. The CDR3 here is CSVAQGGDTEAFF. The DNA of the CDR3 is TGCAGCGTCGCACAAGGGGGGGACACTGAAGCTTTCTTT.

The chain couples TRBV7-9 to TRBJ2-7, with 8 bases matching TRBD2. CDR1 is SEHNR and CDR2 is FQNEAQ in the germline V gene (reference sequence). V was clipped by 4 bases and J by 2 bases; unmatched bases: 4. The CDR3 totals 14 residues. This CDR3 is CASSYLAGAYEQYF. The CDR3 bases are TGTGCCAGCAGCTACCTAGCGGGCGCCTACGAGCAGTACTTC.